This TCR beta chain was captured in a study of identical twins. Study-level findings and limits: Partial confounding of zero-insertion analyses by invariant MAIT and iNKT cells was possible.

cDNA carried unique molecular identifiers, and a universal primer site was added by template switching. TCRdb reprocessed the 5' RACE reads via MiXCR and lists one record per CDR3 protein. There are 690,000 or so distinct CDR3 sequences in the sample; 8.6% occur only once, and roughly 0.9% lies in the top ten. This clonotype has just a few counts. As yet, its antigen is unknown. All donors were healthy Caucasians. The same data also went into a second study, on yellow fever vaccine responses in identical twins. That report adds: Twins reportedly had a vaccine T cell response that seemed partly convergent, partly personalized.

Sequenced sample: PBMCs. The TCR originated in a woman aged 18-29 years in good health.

The CDR3 protein is CASSLASASYSGANVLTF. CDR3 sequence (DNA): TGCGCCAGCAGCTTGGCCAGCGCATCCTACTCTGGGGCCAACGTCCTGACTTTC. The chain has TRBV5-1 and TRBJ2-6, with D unresolved. Trimming left V 0 bases short and J 0 bases short, with 13 bases between. The CDR3 is 18 residues long. Germline V gene lookup returns CDR1 SGHRS and CDR2 YFSETQ.